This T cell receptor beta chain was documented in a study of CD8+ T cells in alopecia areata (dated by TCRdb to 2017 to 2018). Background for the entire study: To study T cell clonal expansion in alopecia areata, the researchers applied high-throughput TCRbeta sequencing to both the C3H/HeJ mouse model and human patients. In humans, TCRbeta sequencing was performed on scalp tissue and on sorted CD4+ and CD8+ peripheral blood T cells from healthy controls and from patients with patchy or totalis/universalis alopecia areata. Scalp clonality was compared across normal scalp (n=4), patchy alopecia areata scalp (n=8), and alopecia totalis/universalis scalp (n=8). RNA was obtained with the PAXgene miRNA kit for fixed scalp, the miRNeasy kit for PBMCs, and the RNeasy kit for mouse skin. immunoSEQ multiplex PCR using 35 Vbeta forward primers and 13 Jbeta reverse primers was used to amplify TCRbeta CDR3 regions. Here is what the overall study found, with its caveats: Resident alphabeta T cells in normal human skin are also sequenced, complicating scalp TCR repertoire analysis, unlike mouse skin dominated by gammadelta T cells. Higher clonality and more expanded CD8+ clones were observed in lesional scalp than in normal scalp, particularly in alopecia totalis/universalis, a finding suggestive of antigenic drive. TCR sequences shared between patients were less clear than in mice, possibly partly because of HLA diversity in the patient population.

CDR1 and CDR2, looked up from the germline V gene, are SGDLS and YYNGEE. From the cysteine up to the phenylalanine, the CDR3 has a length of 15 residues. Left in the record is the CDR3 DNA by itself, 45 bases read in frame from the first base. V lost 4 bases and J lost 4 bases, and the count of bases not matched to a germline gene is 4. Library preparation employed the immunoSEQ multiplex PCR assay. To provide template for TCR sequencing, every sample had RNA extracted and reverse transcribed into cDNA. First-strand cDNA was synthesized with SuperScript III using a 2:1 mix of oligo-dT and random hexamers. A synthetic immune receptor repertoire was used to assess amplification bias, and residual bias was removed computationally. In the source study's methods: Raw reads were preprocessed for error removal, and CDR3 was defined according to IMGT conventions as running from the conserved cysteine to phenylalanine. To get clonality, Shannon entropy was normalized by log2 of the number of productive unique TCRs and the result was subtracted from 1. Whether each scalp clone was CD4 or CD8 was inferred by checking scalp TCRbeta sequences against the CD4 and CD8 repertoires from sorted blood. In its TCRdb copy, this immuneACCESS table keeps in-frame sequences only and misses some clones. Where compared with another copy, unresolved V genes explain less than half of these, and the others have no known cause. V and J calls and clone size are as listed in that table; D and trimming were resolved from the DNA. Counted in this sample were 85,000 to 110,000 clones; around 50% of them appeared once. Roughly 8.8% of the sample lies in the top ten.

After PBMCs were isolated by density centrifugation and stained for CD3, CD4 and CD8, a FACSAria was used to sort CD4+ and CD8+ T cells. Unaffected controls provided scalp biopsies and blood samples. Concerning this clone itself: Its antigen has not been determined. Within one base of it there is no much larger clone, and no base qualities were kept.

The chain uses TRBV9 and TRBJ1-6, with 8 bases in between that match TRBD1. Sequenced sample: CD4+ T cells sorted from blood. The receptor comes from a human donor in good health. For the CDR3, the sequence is CASSSGTGYNSPLHF. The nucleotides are TGTGCCAGCAGCTCCGGGACAGGATATAATTCACCCCTCCACTTT.